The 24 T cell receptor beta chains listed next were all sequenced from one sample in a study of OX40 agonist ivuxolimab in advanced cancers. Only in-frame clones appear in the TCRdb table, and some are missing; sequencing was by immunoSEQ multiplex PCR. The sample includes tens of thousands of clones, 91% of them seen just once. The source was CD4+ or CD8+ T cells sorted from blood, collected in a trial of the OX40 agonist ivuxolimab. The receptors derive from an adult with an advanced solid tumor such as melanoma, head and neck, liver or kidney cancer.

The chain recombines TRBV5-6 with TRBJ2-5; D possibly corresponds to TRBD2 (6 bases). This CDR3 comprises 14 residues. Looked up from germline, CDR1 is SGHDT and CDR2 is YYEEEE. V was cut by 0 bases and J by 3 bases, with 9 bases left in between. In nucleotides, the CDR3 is TGTGCCAGCAGCTTGGGACGGAGGGAAGAGACCCAGTACTTC. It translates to CASSLGRREETQYF.

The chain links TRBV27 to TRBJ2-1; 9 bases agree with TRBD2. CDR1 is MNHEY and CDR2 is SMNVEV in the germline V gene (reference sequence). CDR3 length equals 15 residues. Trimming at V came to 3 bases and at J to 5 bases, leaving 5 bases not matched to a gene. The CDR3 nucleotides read TGTGCCAGCAGTTTGATAGCGGGAGACCACAATGAGCAGTTCTTC. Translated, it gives CASSLIAGDHNEQFF.

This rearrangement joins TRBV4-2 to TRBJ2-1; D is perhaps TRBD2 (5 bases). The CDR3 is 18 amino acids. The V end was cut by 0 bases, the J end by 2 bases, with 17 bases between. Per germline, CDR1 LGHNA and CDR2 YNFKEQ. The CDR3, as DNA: TGTGCCAGCAGCCAAGATCTTGGCGGGCTACCTACCTACAATGAGCAGTTCTTC. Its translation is CASSQDLGGLPTYNEQFF.

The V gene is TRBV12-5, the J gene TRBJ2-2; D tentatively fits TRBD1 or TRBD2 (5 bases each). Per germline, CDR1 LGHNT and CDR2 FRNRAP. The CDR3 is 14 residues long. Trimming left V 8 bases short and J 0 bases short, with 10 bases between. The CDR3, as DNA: TGTGCTAGTCGTCCGGGACCGAACACCGGGGAGCTGTTTTTT. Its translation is CASRPGPNTGELFF. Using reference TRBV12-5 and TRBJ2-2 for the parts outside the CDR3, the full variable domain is DARVTQTPRHKVTEMGQEVTMRCQPILGHNTVFWYRQTMMQGLELLAYFRNRAPLDDSGMPKDRFSAEMPDATLATLKIQPSEPRDSAVYFCASRPGPNTGELFFGEGSRLTVL.

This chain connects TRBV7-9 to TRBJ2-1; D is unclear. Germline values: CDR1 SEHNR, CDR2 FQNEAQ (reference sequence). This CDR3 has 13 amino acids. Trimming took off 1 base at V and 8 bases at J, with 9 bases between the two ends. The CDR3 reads CASSLGLSDEQFF. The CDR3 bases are TGTGCCAGCAGCTTAGGACTCTCGGATGAGCAGTTCTTC.

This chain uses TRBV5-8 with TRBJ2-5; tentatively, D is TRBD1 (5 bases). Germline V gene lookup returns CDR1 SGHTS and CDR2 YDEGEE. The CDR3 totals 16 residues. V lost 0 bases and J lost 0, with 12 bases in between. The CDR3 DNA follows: TGTGCCAGCAGCTTGGGCCAAACAGGATACCAAGAGACCCAGTACTTC. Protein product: CASSLGQTGYQETQYF.

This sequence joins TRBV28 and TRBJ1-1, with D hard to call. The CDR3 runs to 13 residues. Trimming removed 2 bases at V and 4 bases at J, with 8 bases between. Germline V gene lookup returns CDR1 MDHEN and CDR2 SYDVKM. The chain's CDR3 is CASSLAAGTEAFF. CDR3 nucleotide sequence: TGTGCCAGCAGTTTAGCCGCAGGCACTGAAGCTTTCTTT.

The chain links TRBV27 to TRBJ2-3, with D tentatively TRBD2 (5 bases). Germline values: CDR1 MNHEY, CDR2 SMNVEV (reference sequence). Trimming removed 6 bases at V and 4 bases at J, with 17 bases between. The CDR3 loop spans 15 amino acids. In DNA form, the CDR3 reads TGTGCCAGCAGCTCTGGGCCAGCGGAGTCAGATACGCAGTATTTT. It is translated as CASSSGPAESDTQYF.

CDR3 bases: TGTGCCAGCAGTGAAGGACCCATTCAGTACTTC. As protein: CASSEGPIQYF. The chain joins TRBV6-1 to TRBJ2-4; D remains ambiguous. The CDR3 loop spans 11 amino acids. The V and J ends lost 1 base and 9 bases respectively, with 4 bases between them. Germline assignment: CDR1 MNHNS and CDR2 SASEGT.

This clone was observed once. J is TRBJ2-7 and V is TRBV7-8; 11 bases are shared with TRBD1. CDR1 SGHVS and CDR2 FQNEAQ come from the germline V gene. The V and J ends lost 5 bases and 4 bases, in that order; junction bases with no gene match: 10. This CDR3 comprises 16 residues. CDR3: CASSPEGTGGSYEQYF. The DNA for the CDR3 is TGTGCCAGCAGCCCCGAGGGGACAGGGGGTTCTTACGAGCAGTACTTC.

Here the CDR3 reads CAWTVPGKSYEQYF. The CDR3 region has the DNA TGTGCCTGGACTGTTCCCGGGAAATCCTACGAGCAGTACTTC. The chain joins TRBV30 to TRBJ2-7, with D maybe TRBD2 (5 bases). Trimming removed 4 bases from V and 1 base from J, with 14 bases in between. The CDR3 covers 14 residues. Germline lookup yields CDR1 GTSNPN and CDR2 SVGIG (reference sequence).

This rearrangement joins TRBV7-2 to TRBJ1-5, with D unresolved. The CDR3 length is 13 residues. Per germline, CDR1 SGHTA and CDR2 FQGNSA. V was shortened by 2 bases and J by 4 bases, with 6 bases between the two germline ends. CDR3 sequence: CASSLHQNQPQHF. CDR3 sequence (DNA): TGTGCCAGCAGCTTACACCAGAATCAGCCCCAGCATTTT.

The DNA for the CDR3 is TGTGCCAGCAGCGTCATACCCGGGACTAGCGGGAGGGCCAACAATGAGCAGTTCTTC. It is translated as CASSVIPGTSGRANNEQFF. V and J are TRBV9 and TRBJ2-1; 16 bases line up with TRBD2. This CDR3 has 19 amino acids. Germline CDR1 and CDR2: SGDLS and YYNGEE. With V trimmed by 2 bases and J by 5 bases, 10 bases remained unmatched.

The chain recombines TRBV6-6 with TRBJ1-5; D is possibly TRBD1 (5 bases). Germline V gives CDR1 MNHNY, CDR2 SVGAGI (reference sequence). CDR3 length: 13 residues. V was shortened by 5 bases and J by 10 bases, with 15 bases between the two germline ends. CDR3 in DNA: TGTGCCAGCAGTGGGGGAAATACGGCTCCCCAGCATTTT. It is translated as CASSGGNTAPQHF.

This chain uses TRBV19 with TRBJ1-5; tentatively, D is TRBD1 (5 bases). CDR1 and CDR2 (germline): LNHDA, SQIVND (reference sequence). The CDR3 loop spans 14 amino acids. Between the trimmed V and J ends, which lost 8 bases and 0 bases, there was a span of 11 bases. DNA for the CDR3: TGTGCCAGTGAGCATGGGGCTAGCAATCAGCCCCAGCATTTT. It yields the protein CASEHGASNQPQHF.

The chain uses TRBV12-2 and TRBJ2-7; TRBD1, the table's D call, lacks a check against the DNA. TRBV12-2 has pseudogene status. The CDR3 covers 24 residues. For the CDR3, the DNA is TGTGCAAGTCGCTTAGAACAGTCCAAGCCCGGCATTCCCTCCAAGCCTCCAGAAACCTACGAGCAGTACTTC. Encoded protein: CASRLEQSKPGIPSKPPETYEQYF.

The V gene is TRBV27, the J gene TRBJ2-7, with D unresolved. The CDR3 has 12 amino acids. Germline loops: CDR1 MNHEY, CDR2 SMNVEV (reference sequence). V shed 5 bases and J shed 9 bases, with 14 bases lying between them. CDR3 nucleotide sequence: TGTGCCAGCAGTCCCCCCTCTTATGTGCAGTACTTC. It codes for CASSPPSYVQYF.

The CDR3 bases are TGTGCCAGCAGCCGATGGACTAGCGCCACCGGGGAGCTGTTTTTT. The encoded protein is CASSRWTSATGELFF. The V gene is TRBV7-9, the J gene TRBJ2-2, with 9 bases identical to TRBD2. Germline V gives CDR1 SEHNR, CDR2 FQNEAQ (reference sequence). V lost 5 bases and J lost 4; bases outside the gene matches: 5. This CDR3 comprises 15 residues.

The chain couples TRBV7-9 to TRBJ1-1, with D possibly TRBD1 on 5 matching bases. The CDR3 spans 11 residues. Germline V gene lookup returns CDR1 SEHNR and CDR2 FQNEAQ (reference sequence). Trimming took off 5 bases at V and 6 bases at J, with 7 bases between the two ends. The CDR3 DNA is TGTGCCAGCAGCCGGGGACCTGAAGCTTTCTTT. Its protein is CASSRGPEAFF.

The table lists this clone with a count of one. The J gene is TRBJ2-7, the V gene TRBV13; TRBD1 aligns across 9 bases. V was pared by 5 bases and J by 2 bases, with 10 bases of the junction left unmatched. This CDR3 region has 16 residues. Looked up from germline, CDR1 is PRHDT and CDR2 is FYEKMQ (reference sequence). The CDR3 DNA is TGTGCCAGCAGCCCAGGGGACAGGGCGGTCCCCTACGAGCAGTACTTC. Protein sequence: CASSPGDRAVPYEQYF.

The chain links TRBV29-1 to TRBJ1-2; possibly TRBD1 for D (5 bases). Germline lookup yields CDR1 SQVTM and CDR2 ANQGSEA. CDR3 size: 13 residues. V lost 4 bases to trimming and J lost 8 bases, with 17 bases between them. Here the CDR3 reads CSVGSGQKLGYTF. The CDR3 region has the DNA TGCAGCGTTGGGTCAGGGCAGAAGTTAGGCTACACCTTC.

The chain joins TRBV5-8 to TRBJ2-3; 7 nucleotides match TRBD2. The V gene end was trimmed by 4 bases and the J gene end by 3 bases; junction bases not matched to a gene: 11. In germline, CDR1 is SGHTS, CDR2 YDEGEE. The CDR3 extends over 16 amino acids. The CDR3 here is CASSRGGRTPTDTQYF. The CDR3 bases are TGTGCCAGCAGCCGCGGGGGACGGACCCCAACAGATACGCAGTATTTT.

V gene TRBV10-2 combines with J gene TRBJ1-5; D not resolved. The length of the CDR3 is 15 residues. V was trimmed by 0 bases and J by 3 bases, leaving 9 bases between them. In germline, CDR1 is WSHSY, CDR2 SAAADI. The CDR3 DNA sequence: TGCGCCAGCAGTGAGTCCGGGTCTTACAATCAGCCCCAGCATTTT. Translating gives CASSESGSYNQPQHF.

In DNA form, the CDR3 reads TGTGCCAGCAGCGCCTCCGACATAACCTACGAGCAGTACTTC. Its protein is CASSASDITYEQYF. The rearrangement links TRBV9 to TRBJ2-7; D remains ambiguous. The CDR3 spans 14 residues. Germline CDR1 and CDR2: SGDLS and YYNGEE. V lost 3 bases, J lost 2 bases, and 12 bases lay in between.